The clone carrying this T cell receptor beta chain has more than one count but fewer than ten. Its antigen is unknown. Expressed TCRB transcripts were sequenced because the isolated RNA had all been reverse transcribed beforehand. TCRdb's table, derived via immunoSEQ multiplex PCR, lists solely in-frame clones and lacks some. The sample has 600,000 or so clones; over 11% are singletons. The germline V gene encodes CDR1 GTSNPN and CDR2 SVGIG (reference sequence). V was pared by 5 bases and J by 5 bases, with 9 bases of the junction left unmatched. The CDR3 spans 14 residues. This record belongs to a study of beta chain features in type 1 diabetes. As for the study in general: Cells sorted and examined across all samples totaled 85 million to 130 million.

General study findings and limits: The question of HLA type influencing TCRB rearrangement was one that remained unresolved here. The cDNA sequencing approach could over-represent high-TCR-expressing cells. The study found moderately but significantly shorter TCRB CDR3s in all four CD4+ subsets of Type 1 diabetes patients.

Sorted CD4+ subsets: naive, central memory, regulatory, stem cell-like memory (CD45RO/CCR7/CD25/CD127/CD95/CD27 panel). The sequenced sample consisted of naive CD4+ T cells from blood. This chain connects TRBV30 to TRBJ2-1, with 7 bases fitting TRBD2. This clonotype was sampled from a man aged 18-30 years with type 1 diabetes. In DNA form, the CDR3 reads TGTGCCTGGCAGAGCGGGAATAGGAACAATGAGCAGTTCTTC. This gives the protein CAWQSGNRNNEQFF.